This T cell receptor (beta chain) is from a study of blood T cell repertoires in COVID-19. Germline CDR1 SGHRS, CDR2 YFSETQ. There are 17 residues in the CDR3. The V segment lost 1 base and the J segment 8 bases; nucleotides outside the gene matches: 11. The authors' processing: Estimation of nucleated cell counts was performed using reference gene primer amplification. Assay used: immunoSEQ multiplex PCR; TCRdb lists only in-frame clones, some missing. The V and J calls and the clone size are those of that table, but D and trimming were determined from the DNA. Among around 100,000 clones, 70% to 90% were seen once, and the ten largest hold 2% to 2.5%.

The TCR originated in a human donor in a cohort sampled during active COVID-19. The sequenced material came from peripheral blood. The chain joins TRBV5-1 to TRBJ1-6, with 8 bases matching TRBD1. Here the CDR3 reads CASSLYPRQGPDSPLHF. Written as DNA, the CDR3 is TGCGCCAGCAGCTTGTACCCCAGACAGGGGCCGGATTCACCCCTCCACTTT. Complete variable domain (other parts from reference TRBV5-1 and TRBJ1-6): KAGVTQTPRYLIKTRGQQVTLSCSPISGHRSVSWYQQTPGQGLQFLFEYFSETQRNKGNFPGRFSGRQFSNSRSEMNVSTLELGDSALYLCASSLYPRQGPDSPLHFGNGTRLTVT.